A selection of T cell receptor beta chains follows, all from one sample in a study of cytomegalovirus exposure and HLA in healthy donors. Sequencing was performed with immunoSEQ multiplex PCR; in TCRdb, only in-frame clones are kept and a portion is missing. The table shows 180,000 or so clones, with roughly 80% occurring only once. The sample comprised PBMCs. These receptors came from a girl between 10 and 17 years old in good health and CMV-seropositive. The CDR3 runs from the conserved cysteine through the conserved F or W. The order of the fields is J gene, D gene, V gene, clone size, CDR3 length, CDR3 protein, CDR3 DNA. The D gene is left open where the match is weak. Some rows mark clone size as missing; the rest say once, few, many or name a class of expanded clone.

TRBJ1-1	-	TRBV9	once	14	CASSVSKGVTEAFF	TGTGCCAGCAGCGTATCAAAGGGGGTCACTGAAGCTTTCTTT
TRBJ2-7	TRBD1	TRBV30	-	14	CAWSVGGTGYEQYF	TGTGCCTGGAGTGTAGGAGGGACAGGCTACGAGCAGTACTTC
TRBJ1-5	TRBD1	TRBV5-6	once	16	CASSLGQGGGNQPQHF	TGTGCCAGCAGCTTGGGACAGGGAGGAGGCAATCAGCCCCAGCATTTT
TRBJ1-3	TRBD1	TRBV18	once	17	CASSRPGQGPSGNTIYF	TGTGCCAGCTCGCGACCGGGACAGGGGCCTTCTGGAAACACCATATATTTT
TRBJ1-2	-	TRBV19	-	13	CASSIYSNYGYTF	TGTGCCAGTAGTATCTACTCCAACTATGGCTACACCTTC
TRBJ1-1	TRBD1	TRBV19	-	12	CASNDRGTEAFF	TGTGCCAGTAATGACAGGGGCACTGAAGCTTTCTTT
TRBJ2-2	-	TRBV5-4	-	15	CASSHGSLGTGELFF	TGTGCCAGCAGTCACGGGAGTCTTGGCACCGGGGAGCTGTTTTTT
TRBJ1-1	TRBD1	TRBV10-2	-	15	CASSDLGGMNTEAFF	TGCGCCAGCAGTGACTTAGGGGGCATGAACACTGAAGCTTTCTTT
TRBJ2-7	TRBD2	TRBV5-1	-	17	CASSFFQLADNSYEQYF	TGCGCCAGCAGCTTCTTCCAGCTAGCGGACAATTCCTACGAGCAGTACTTC
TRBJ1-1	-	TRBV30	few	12	CAWDRMNTEAFF	TGTGCCTGGGACAGGATGAACACTGAAGCTTTCTTT
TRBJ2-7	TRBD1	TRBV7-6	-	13	CASSVTTGREQYF	TGTGCCAGCAGCGTTACGACAGGGAGAGAGCAGTACTTC